Following are 9 T cell receptor beta chains from one sample sequenced in a study of cytomegalovirus exposure and HLA in healthy donors. Vbeta (60) and Jbeta (13) primers were used in the PCR. The table came from immunoSEQ multiplex PCR; TCRdb's copy has only in-frame clones and leaves some out. The top ten clones hold 4.1% of a sample with 100,000 or so clones, about four fifths of them seen once. Source material: PBMCs. The source of these receptors is a female donor in good health and CMV-seropositive.

This clone was seen more than once but under ten times. V is TRBV12-5 and J is TRBJ2-3, with a tentative D call TRBD1 (6 bases). Germline V gene data show CDR1 as LGHNT and CDR2 as FRNRAP. This CDR3 spans 14 amino acids. The ends were cut back, 1 base at V and 1 base at J, with 6 bases in the middle. CDR3 bases: TGTGCTAGTGGTTTGGGACAGGGCACAGATACGCAGTATTTT. Its protein is CASGLGQGTDTQYF.

A single count supports this clone. The chain combines TRBV18 with TRBJ2-7, with 7 bases lining up with TRBD2. The germline CDR1 and CDR2 sequences are KGHSH and LQKENI. This CDR3 region has 14 residues. Trimming at V came to 3 bases and at J to 7 bases, leaving 9 bases not matched to a gene. The CDR3 loop is CASSPLGLREEQYF. The CDR3 coding sequence is TGTGCCAGCTCACCTCTAGGGCTGCGGGAGGAGCAGTACTTC.

This clone appeared a single time. The chain joins TRBV5-1 to TRBJ1-4; possibly TRBD1 for D (5 bases). Trimming took 5 bases from V and 3 from J, leaving 14 bases between them. This CDR3 has 15 residues. CDR1 and CDR2 (germline): SGHRS, YFSETQ. CDR3 sequence: CASRLQANPNEKLFF. In nucleotides, the CDR3 is TGCGCCAGCAGGCTACAGGCCAATCCTAATGAAAAACTGTTTTTT. The full variable domain, rest sourced from reference TRBV5-1 and TRBJ1-4, is KAGVTQTPRYLIKTRGQQVTLSCSPISGHRSVSWYQQTPGQGLQFLFEYFSETQRNKGNFPGRFSGRQFSNSRSEMNVSTLELGDSALYLCASRLQANPNEKLFFGSGTQLSVL.

This sequence joins TRBV19 and TRBJ2-7; 8 bases map to TRBD1. Germline V lookup: CDR1 LNHDA, CDR2 SQIVND (reference sequence). Losses at the gene ends were 3 bases for V and 1 base for J; bases not matched to a gene: 2. CDR3 size: 14 residues. CDR3 loop: CASSIGDRSYEQYF. As DNA, the CDR3 is TGTGCCAGTAGTATTGGGGACAGGTCCTACGAGCAGTACTTC.

This clone came up once. The CDR3 DNA sequence: TGTGCCAGCTCACCCACGAGACAGGCCTACGAGCAGTACTTC. Translation: CASSPTRQAYEQYF. The chain joins TRBV18 to TRBJ2-7; possibly TRBD1 for D (6 bases). V lost 3 bases and J lost 2, with 11 bases in between. The germline gives CDR1 KGHSH, CDR2 LQKENI. This CDR3 contains 14 residues.

The rearrangement links TRBV5-1 to TRBJ1-4; D gene uncertain. V lost 4 bases and J lost 4, with 11 bases in between. This CDR3 is 14 amino acids long. Germline CDR1 is SGHRS and CDR2 is YFSETQ. The DNA of the CDR3 is TGCGCCAGCAGCCCTCTCGGAGGTAATGAAAAACTGTTTTTT. Translating it yields CASSPLGGNEKLFF. The entire variable domain, with the rest obtained from reference TRBV5-1 and TRBJ1-4, is as follows: KAGVTQTPRYLIKTRGQQVTLSCSPISGHRSVSWYQQTPGQGLQFLFEYFSETQRNKGNFPGRFSGRQFSNSRSEMNVSTLELGDSALYLCASSPLGGNEKLFFGSGTQLSVL.

Concerning this clone itself: One end of the junction is discordant with germline, which a read error may explain. The chain uses TRBV25-1 and TRBJ2-6; D might be TRBD1 (5 bases). Germline V gives CDR1 MGHDK, CDR2 SYGVNS. The CDR3 covers 15 residues. CDR3 protein: CASSVRASGANGLTF. CDR3 DNA: TGTGCCAGCAGTGTCAGGGCATCTGGGGCCAACGGCCTGACTTTC.

The V call is TRBV19, the J call TRBJ2-1, with TRBD2 identical over 7 bases. V gave up 3 bases and J gave up 0 bases; unmatched junction bases: 8. The CDR3 length is 17 residues. CDR1 is LNHDA and CDR2 is SQIVND in the germline V gene (reference sequence). In DNA form, the CDR3 reads TGTGCCAGTAGTATGTTTTCGGGAGGAAGCTCCTACAATGAGCAGTTCTTC. This translates into CASSMFSGGSSYNEQFF.

The V call is TRBV5-4, the J call TRBJ2-7; D may be TRBD2 (6 bases). The germline CDR1 and CDR2 sequences are SGHNT and YYREEE (reference sequence). This CDR3 has 13 amino acids. With 4 bases removed from V and 2 bases from J, the gap between germline ends came to 10 bases. CDR3 region: CASSHGGPYEQYF. The CDR3 DNA follows: TGTGCCAGCAGCCACGGAGGGCCCTACGAGCAGTACTTC.